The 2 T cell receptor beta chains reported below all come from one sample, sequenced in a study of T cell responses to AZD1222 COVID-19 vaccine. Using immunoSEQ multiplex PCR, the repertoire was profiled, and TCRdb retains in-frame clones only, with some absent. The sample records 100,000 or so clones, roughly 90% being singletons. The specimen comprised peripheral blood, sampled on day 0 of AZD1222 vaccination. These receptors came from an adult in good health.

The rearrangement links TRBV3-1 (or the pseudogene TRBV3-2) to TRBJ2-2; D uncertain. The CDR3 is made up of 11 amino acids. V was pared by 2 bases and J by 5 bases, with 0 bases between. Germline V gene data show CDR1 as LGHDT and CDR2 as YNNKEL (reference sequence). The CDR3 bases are TGTGCCAGCAGCCAAACCGGGGAGCTGTTTTTT. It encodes CASSQTGELFF.

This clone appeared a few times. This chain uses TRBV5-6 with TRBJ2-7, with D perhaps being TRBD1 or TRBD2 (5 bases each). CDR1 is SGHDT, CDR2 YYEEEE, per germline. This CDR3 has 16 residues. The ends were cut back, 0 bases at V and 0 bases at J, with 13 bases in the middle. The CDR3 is CASSLVEAGSSYEQYF. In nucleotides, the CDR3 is TGTGCCAGCAGCTTGGTTGAGGCAGGGAGCTCCTACGAGCAGTACTTC.